This passage covers 2 T cell receptor beta chains from one sample sequenced in a study of glioma-infiltrating T cells after dendritic cell vaccination. TCRdb keeps only in-frame clones here, not all; method: immunoSEQ multiplex PCR. Among over 90,000 clones listed, around 81% were seen once. This specimen consisted of blood, obtained before dendritic cell vaccination. These receptors all come from a human donor with glioblastoma.

The V and J genes are TRBV30 and TRBJ1-6; D perhaps matches TRBD1 (5 bases). The CDR3 runs 15 residues. Germline CDR1 is GTSNPN and CDR2 is SVGIG (reference sequence). The V end lost 1 base, the J end lost 8 bases, and 15 bases lay between the germline ends. CDR3 protein: CAWSGDWRWDSPLHF. The CDR3 DNA sequence: TGTGCCTGGAGTGGGGACTGGAGATGGGATTCACCCCTCCACTTT.

This clone occurred once. The chain links TRBV6-5 to TRBJ2-2, with D unresolved. The CDR3 spans 11 residues. V dropped 2 bases and J dropped 8 bases, with 3 bases sitting between them. Germline-derived CDR1 and CDR2 are MNHEY and SVGAGI. CDR3 amino acids: CASSYLGELFF. CDR3 DNA: TGTGCCAGCAGTTACCTTGGGGAGCTGTTTTTT.